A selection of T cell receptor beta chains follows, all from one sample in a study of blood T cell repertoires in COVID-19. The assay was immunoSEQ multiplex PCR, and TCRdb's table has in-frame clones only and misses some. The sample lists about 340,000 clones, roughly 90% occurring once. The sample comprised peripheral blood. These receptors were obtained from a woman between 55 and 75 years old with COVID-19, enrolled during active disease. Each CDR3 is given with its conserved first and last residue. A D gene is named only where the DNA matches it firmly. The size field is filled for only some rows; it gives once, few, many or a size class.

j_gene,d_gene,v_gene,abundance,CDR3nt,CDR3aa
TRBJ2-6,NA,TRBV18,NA,TGTGCCAGCTCACCAACGGGGACAACGGGGGCCAACGTCCTGACTTTC,CASSPTGTTGANVLTF
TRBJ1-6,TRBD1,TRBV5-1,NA,TGCGCCAGCAGGGGGACAGGGACCGATTCACCCCTCCACTTT,CASRGTGTDSPLHF
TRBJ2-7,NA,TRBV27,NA,TGTGCCAGTTGGGGGGGGACAGGTCCCTACGAGCAGTACTTC,CASWGGTGPYEQYF
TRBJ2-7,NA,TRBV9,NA,TGTGCCAGCAGCCCGGGGGTAGAGCAGTACTTC,CASSPGVEQYF
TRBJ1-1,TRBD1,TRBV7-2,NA,TGTGCCAGCAGCTTTCGAGGGGGCAGGGGCACTGAAGCTTTCTTT,CASSFRGGRGTEAFF
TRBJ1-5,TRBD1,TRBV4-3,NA,TGCGCCAGCAGCCAAGACCGGGACAGGGTATTTCAGCCCCAGCATTTT,CASSQDRDRVFQPQHF
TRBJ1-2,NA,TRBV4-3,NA,TGCGCCAGCAGCCAAGATCGATCGTCAGGACAGTACTATGGCTACACCTTC,CASSQDRSSGQYYGYTF
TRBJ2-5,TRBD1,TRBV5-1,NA,TGCGCCAGCAGCTTGGGTGGACAGGGGGCATGGGAGACCCAGTACTTC,CASSLGGQGAWETQYF
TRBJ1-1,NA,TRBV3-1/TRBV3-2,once,TGTGCCAGCAGCCCCATGGCGGGGGTTGGTTACACTGAAGCTTTCTTT,CASSPMAGVGYTEAFF
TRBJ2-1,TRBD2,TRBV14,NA,TGTGCCAGCAGCCCCTTATCCGGGGGGGGGATCAATGAGCAGTTCTTC,CASSPLSGGGINEQFF
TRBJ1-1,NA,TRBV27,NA,TGTGCCAGCAGTTTTCACGGGAATATGAACACTGAAGCTTTCTTT,CASSFHGNMNTEAFF
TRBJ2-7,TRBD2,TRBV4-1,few,TGCGCCAGCAGCCAAGGCCTAGCGGGGGTAGGCTACGAGCAGTACTTC,CASSQGLAGVGYEQYF
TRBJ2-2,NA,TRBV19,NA,TGTGCCAGTAGTCCGTCGGGGAGGACCGGGGAGCTGTTTTTT,CASSPSGRTGELFF
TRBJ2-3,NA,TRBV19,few,TGTGCCAGTAGTATGCAGGGCACAGATACGCAGTATTTT,CASSMQGTDTQYF
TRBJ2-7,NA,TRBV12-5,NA,TGTGCTAGTGGTATAACGGATAGAACGGCGGGGAGCTCCTACGAGCAGTACTTC,CASGITDRTAGSSYEQYF
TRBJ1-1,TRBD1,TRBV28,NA,TGTGCCAGCAGTACCCGGGACAGGGGTGAAGCTTTCTTT,CASSTRDRGEAFF
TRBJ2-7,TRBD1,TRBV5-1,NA,TGCGCCAGCAGCGGCGGACAGGGGCCTGCCTACGAGCAGTACTTC,CASSGGQGPAYEQYF
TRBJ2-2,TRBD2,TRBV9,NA,TGTGCCAGCAGCCCGACGCACGGGAGGTTGGGGGAGCTGTTTTTT,CASSPTHGRLGELFF
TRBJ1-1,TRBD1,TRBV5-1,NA,TGCGCCAGCAGCTTTACAGGGGGTGGCACTGAAGCTTTCTTT,CASSFTGGGTEAFF
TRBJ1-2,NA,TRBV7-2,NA,TGTGCCAGCAGCGAGGGACACGGTGGGGGCTACACCTTC,CASSEGHGGGYTF
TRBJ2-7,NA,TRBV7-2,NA,TGTGCCAGCAGCTTAGCGACAGTCACCTACGAGCAGTACTTC,CASSLATVTYEQYF
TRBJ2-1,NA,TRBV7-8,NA,TGTGCCAGCAGCTTAATGGAGGGTTCAAATGAGCAGTTCTTC,CASSLMEGSNEQFF